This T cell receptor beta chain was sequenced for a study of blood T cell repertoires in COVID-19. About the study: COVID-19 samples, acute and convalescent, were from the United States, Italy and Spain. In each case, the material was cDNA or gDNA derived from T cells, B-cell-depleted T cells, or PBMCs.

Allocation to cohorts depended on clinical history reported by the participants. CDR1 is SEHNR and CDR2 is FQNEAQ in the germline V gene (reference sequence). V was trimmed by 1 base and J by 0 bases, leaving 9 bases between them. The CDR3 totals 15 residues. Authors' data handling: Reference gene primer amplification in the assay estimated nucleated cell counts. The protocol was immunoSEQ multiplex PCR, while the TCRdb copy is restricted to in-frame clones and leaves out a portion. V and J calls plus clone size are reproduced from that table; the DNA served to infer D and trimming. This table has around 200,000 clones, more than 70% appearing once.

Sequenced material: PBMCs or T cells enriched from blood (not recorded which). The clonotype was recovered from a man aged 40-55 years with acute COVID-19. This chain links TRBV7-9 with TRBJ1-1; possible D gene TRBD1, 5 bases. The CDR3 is CASSLGLGLNTEAFF. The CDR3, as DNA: TGTGCCAGCAGCTTAGGATTGGGGCTGAACACTGAAGCTTTCTTT. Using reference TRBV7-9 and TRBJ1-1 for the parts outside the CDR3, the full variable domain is DTGVSQNPRHKITKRGQNVTFRCDPISEHNRLYWYRQTLGQGPEFLTYFQNEAQLEKSRLLSDRFSAERPKGSFSTLEIQRTEQGDSAMYLCASSLGLGLNTEAFFGQGTRLTVV.